One sample yielded the 31 T cell receptor beta chains listed below, sequenced in a study of cytomegalovirus exposure and HLA in healthy donors. With 60 Vbeta and 13 Jbeta primers, the PCR was carried out. The data were produced by immunoSEQ multiplex PCR, yet TCRdb's version contains in-frame clones alone and is incomplete. The data contain fewer than 140,000 clones, 82% of them singletons. Specimen: PBMCs. All receptors derive from a man aged 50 or older in good health and CMV-seronegative.

The gene calls are TRBV5-3 and TRBJ1-2, with TRBD1 matching over 10 bases. TRBV5-3 carries the ORF label, with uncertain function. J was trimmed by 8 bases and V by 4 bases; bases with no gene match: 20. The CDR3 totals 18 residues. The CDR3 nucleotides are TGTGCCAGAAGCCCCGGGACAGGGGTCCCGGTCCCCCTCGGCGGCTACACCTTC. Translated: CARSPGTGVPVPLGGYTF.

The chain combines TRBV28 with TRBJ2-7, with D maybe TRBD1 (6 bases). Trimming took 5 bases from V and 10 from J, leaving 18 bases between them. The CDR3 totals 13 residues. Germline CDR1 MDHEN, CDR2 SYDVKM. CDR3 bases: TGTGCCAGCAGTCGTTCCCAGGGGACGCATCAGTACGTC. It codes for CASSRSQGTHQYV.

This clone occurred once. The V gene is TRBV5-3, the J gene TRBJ2-4, with 10 bases matching TRBD1. TRBV5-3 is known as an ORF, though its function is uncertain. This CDR3 has 14 amino acids. J gave up 7 bases and V 4 bases, and 5 bases lay outside the gene matches. The CDR3 loop is CARSGGQGGNIQYF. CDR3 DNA: TGTGCCAGAAGCGGCGGACAGGGGGGGAACATTCAGTACTTC.

J is TRBJ2-7 and V is TRBV7-6; D tentatively reads TRBD1 or TRBD2 (5 bases each). V was shortened by 3 bases and J by 6 bases, with 12 bases between the two germline ends. Germline CDR1 is SGHVS and CDR2 is FNYEAQ. This CDR3 has 13 amino acids. The CDR3 sequence is CASSLAVGGEQYV. The CDR3 coding sequence is TGTGCCAGCAGCTTGGCAGTTGGGGGCGAGCAGTACGTC.

The J gene is TRBJ2-5, the V gene TRBV9, with 9 bases aligning to TRBD1. Germline lookup yields CDR1 SGDLS and CDR2 YYNGEE. The J segment lost 2 bases and the V segment lost 4 bases, leaving 9 bases of the junction unmatched. This CDR3 has 16 amino acids. Here the CDR3 reads CASSPRWTGAQETQYF. CDR3 coding DNA: TGTGCCAGCAGCCCCCGCTGGACAGGGGCGCAAGAGACCCAGTACTTC.

The chain is built from TRBV5-1 and TRBJ1-2, with 7 bases aligning to TRBD1. This CDR3 comprises 17 residues. CDR1 SGHRS and CDR2 YFSETQ come from the germline V gene. J was trimmed by 6 bases and V by 0 bases; bases with no gene match: 14. The DNA for the CDR3 is TGCGCCAGCAGCTTGGCCGGGGCAGGGGGATTTTATGATGGCTACACCTTC. Translated, it gives CASSLAGAGGFYDGYTF.

The gene calls are TRBV28 and TRBJ1-6; tentatively, D is TRBD1 (6 bases). The CDR3 runs to 15 residues. V lost 6 bases, J lost 7 bases, and 16 bases lay in between. Germline assignment: CDR1 MDHEN and CDR2 SYDVKM. Here the CDR3 reads CASSPPPGVNSPLHF. The CDR3, as DNA: TGTGCCAGCAGCCCCCCCCCAGGGGTCAATTCACCCCTCCACTTT.

This rearrangement joins TRBV7-2 to TRBJ1-5; no reliable D call. V lost 3 bases, J lost 3 bases, and 6 bases lay in between. This CDR3 comprises 13 residues. Germline CDR1 and CDR2: SGHTA and FQGNSA. CDR3 sequence: CASSFGFNQPQHF. CDR3 bases: TGTGCCAGCAGCTTCGGGTTCAATCAGCCCCAGCATTTT.

The chain carries TRBV11-2 and TRBJ1-2; 8 positions agree with TRBD1. The CDR3 is 13 amino acids. Germline trimming cut 3 bases from V and 3 bases from J; bases unmatched to any gene: 0. CDR1 and CDR2 from the germline V gene are SGHAT and FQNNGV. CDR3 in DNA: TGTGCCAGCAGCTTGGGACAGGACTATGGCTACACCTTC. It yields the protein CASSLGQDYGYTF.

This clone has only a few counts. The chain combines TRBV21-1 with TRBJ1-5; the DNA was not used to check the table's D call, TRBD1. TRBV21-1 is listed as a pseudogene. CDR3 length: 16 residues. The CDR3 DNA sequence: TGTGCCAGCAGCGCTCGACAAGCCACGTACAATCAGCCCCAGCATTTT. Translating gives CASSARQATYNQPQHF.

This chain links TRBV29-1 with TRBJ2-2, with 8 bases fitting TRBD1. This CDR3 has 15 residues. The V gene's germline CDR1 is SQVTM and CDR2 ANQGSEA. J was trimmed by 4 bases and V by 2 bases; bases with no gene match: 6. CDR3 in DNA: TGCAGCGTTGAACAAACTACAGGGGGCACCGGGGAGCTGTTTTTT. This codes for CSVEQTTGGTGELFF.

CDR3 sequence: CAWRQGYNSPLHF. The DNA of the CDR3 is TGTGCCTGGAGACAGGGATATAATTCACCCCTCCACTTT. The V and J genes are TRBV30 and TRBJ1-6; D may be TRBD1 (6 bases). V was trimmed by 3 bases and J by 4 bases, leaving 7 bases between them. This CDR3 contains 13 residues. The germline CDR1 and CDR2 sequences are GTSNPN and SVGIG (reference sequence).

The chain uses TRBV18 and TRBJ2-1, with TRBD1 matching 8 bases. V gave up 2 bases and J gave up 7 bases; unmatched junction bases: 4. Germline V gene lookup returns CDR1 KGHSH and CDR2 LQKENI. The CDR3 loop spans 14 amino acids. CDR3 bases: TGTGCCAGCTCACCAGGGACAGGACATAATGAGCAGTTCTTC. Amino acid sequence: CASSPGTGHNEQFF.

The gene calls are TRBV19 and TRBJ1-6; 11 positions agree with TRBD1. V was pared by 5 bases and J by 10 bases, with 7 bases of the junction left unmatched. Per the germline V gene, CDR1 is LNHDA and CDR2 is SQIVND (reference sequence). The CDR3 contains 15 residues. The CDR3 sequence is CASSLGQGARSPLHF. The CDR3 DNA reads TGTGCCAGTAGTCTCGGACAGGGGGCTCGGTCACCCCTCCACTTT. The variable domain in full, completed from reference TRBV19 and TRBJ1-6, reads DGGITQSPKYLFRKEGQNVTLSCEQNLNHDAMYWYRQDPGQGLRLIYYSQIVNDFQKGDIAEGYSVSREKKESFPLTVTSAQKNPTAFYLCASSLGQGARSPLHFGNGTRLTVT.

This clone was recorded a few times. The chain couples TRBV7-2 to TRBJ1-2; a weak D match, TRBD1 (6 bases). The V end lost 8 bases, the J end lost 7 bases, and 17 bases lay between the germline ends. From germline, CDR1 is SGHTA and CDR2 FQGNSA. This CDR3 contains 13 residues. The CDR3 region is CASEQGIAGGYTF. DNA for the CDR3: TGTGCCAGCGAACAGGGAATTGCCGGTGGCTACACCTTC.

This clone was seen just once. The chain joins TRBV6-5 to TRBJ2-2; a possible D gene is TRBD1 (6 bases). CDR1 and CDR2 from the germline V gene are MNHEY and SVGAGI. Between the trimmed V and J ends, which lost 7 bases and 7 bases, there was a span of 7 bases. There are 11 residues in the CDR3. The chain's CDR3 is CASKGVGELFF. The CDR3 nucleotides read TGTGCCAGCAAGGGGGTCGGGGAGCTGTTTTTT.

The chain combines TRBV6-6 with TRBJ2-7, with D possibly being TRBD1 (5 bases). The CDR3 is 14 amino acids. CDR1 is MNHNY and CDR2 is SVGAGI in the germline V gene (reference sequence). V was shortened by 8 bases and J by 6 bases, with 20 bases between the two germline ends. The DNA of the CDR3 is TGTGCCAGCGCTTATGACAGATCCCTTTCCGAGCAGTACGTC. Encoded protein: CASAYDRSLSEQYV.

The V gene is TRBV5-4, the J gene TRBJ1-2; 8 bases are a match to TRBD1. CDR1 SGHNT and CDR2 YYREEE come from the germline V gene (reference sequence). V lost 0 bases, J lost 8 bases, and 3 bases stayed unmatched. The CDR3 consists of 13 residues. The CDR3 spells CASSLGGDRGYTF. CDR3 bases: TGTGCCAGCAGCTTGGGGGGGGACAGGGGCTACACCTTC.

The chain carries TRBV30 and TRBJ1-2; D possibly corresponds to TRBD1 (6 bases). Germline-derived CDR1 and CDR2 are GTSNPN and SVGIG (reference sequence). V shed 0 bases and J shed 4 bases, with 6 bases lying between them. The CDR3 is made up of 12 amino acids. CDR3 sequence reads: CAWSVQGYGYTF. The CDR3 DNA reads as TGTGCCTGGAGTGTACAGGGCTATGGCTACACCTTC. Supplemented by reference TRBV30 and TRBJ1-2, the full variable domain reads SQTIHQWPATLVQPVGSPLSLECTVEGTSNPNLYWYRQAAGRGLQLLFYSVGIGQISSEVPQNLSASRPQDRQFILSSKKLLLSDSGFYLCAWSVQGYGYTFGSGTRLTVV.

V and J are TRBV5-4 and TRBJ2-5; 8 bases are a match to TRBD1. CDR3 length: 14 amino acids. The trim removed 4 bases at V and 5 bases at J, leaving 7 bases unmatched. Germline CDR1 SGHNT, CDR2 YYREEE (reference sequence). In nucleotides, the CDR3 is TGTGCCAGCAGCGGACAGGGCACGCCGGAGACCCAGTACTTC. Protein sequence: CASSGQGTPETQYF.

The V call is TRBV7-2, the J call TRBJ1-2, with 7 nucleotides matching TRBD1. The CDR3 extends over 14 amino acids. Per the germline V gene, CDR1 is SGHTA and CDR2 is FQGNSA. Germline trimming cut 3 bases from V and 4 bases from J; bases unmatched to any gene: 5. CDR3: CASSFRQGTYGYTF. As DNA, the CDR3 is TGTGCCAGCAGCTTTAGACAGGGAACCTATGGCTACACCTTC.

The chain has TRBV30 and TRBJ1-5, with 8 bases lining up with TRBD1. Germline lookup yields CDR1 GTSNPN and CDR2 SVGIG (reference sequence). The J segment lost 7 bases and the V segment lost 1 base, leaving 9 bases of the junction unmatched. The CDR3 sequence is 15 residues long. The CDR3 sequence: CAWSGPRTGRQPQHF. DNA of the CDR3: TGTGCCTGGAGTGGCCCGCGGACAGGGAGGCAGCCCCAGCATTTT.

The chain is built from TRBV11-2 and TRBJ1-6; possible D gene TRBD1, 6 bases. The CDR3 covers 13 residues. V gave up 8 bases and J gave up 9 bases, with 14 bases separating them. CDR1 SGHAT and CDR2 FQNNGV come from the germline V gene. The CDR3 spells CASSAQGSSPLHF. The CDR3 DNA is TGTGCCAGCTCAGCCCAGGGGAGTTCACCCCTCCACTTT.

The rearrangement uses TRBV13 and TRBJ1-6; tentative D call: TRBD1 (5 bases). CDR1 is PRHDT and CDR2 is FYEKMQ in the germline V gene (reference sequence). This CDR3 comprises 17 residues. Trimming took off 7 bases at V and 8 bases at J, with 24 bases between the two ends. The DNA for the CDR3 is TGTGCCAGCACCTCCAGAAAGACGGGGGGACCCCATTCACCCCTCCACTTT. It specifies CASTSRKTGGPHSPLHF.

The chain combines TRBV5-1 with TRBJ2-1, with D possibly being TRBD1 (6 bases). CDR3 size: 15 residues. CDR1 is SGHRS and CDR2 is YFSETQ in the germline V gene. Trimming shortened V by 2 bases and J by 2 bases, and 11 bases separated the two germline ends. CDR3 residues: CASSFGWGPYNEQFF. DNA of the CDR3: TGCGCCAGCAGCTTTGGTTGGGGGCCCTACAATGAGCAGTTCTTC.

The chain joins TRBV2 to TRBJ2-3, with D hard to call. The CDR3 covers 15 residues. With 7 bases removed from V and 1 base from J, the gap between germline ends came to 15 bases. Germline-derived CDR1 and CDR2 are SNHLY and FYNNEI. CDR3 region: CASNRGPVGTDTQYF. The CDR3 nucleotides are TGTGCCAGCAACCGCGGTCCTGTGGGCACAGATACGCAGTATTTT.

This clone turned up a few times. The chain uses TRBV18 and TRBJ2-1; D is possibly TRBD1 (5 bases). The CDR3 consists of 16 residues. The V gene's germline CDR1 is KGHSH and CDR2 LQKENI. The germline V and J ends were trimmed by 6 bases and 8 bases, with 23 bases remaining between them. CDR3: CASSPLEGVLGDEQFF. In nucleotides, the CDR3 is TGTGCCAGCTCGCCCCTAGAAGGGGTCCTCGGCGATGAGCAGTTCTTC.

The chain has TRBV19 and TRBJ2-7, with TRBD1 matching over 10 bases. The germline gives CDR1 LNHDA, CDR2 SQIVND (reference sequence). V shed 3 bases, J shed 1 base, and the junction held 0 bases outside the gene matches. This CDR3 has 14 residues. The CDR3: CASSMGQGSYEQYF. The CDR3 DNA reads as TGTGCCAGTAGTATGGGACAGGGGTCCTACGAGCAGTACTTC. Full variable domain (missing parts from reference TRBV19 and TRBJ2-7): DGGITQSPKYLFRKEGQNVTLSCEQNLNHDAMYWYRQDPGQGLRLIYYSQIVNDFQKGDIAEGYSVSREKKESFPLTVTSAQKNPTAFYLCASSMGQGSYEQYFGPGTRLTVT.

The V gene is TRBV7-2, the J gene TRBJ2-7; unclear D gene. Trimming shortened V by 3 bases and J by 6 bases, and 6 bases separated the two germline ends. Germline CDR1 reads SGHTA; CDR2 reads FQGNSA. CDR3 length: 11 amino acids. The CDR3 nucleotides read TGTGCCAGCAGCTTTAGTCGCGAGCAGTACTTC. Its protein is CASSFSREQYF.

The chain links TRBV5-5 to TRBJ1-2; 7 bases align to TRBD1. Looked up from germline, CDR1 is SGHKS and CDR2 is YYEKEE (reference sequence). This CDR3 region has 14 residues. V lost 5 bases and J lost 1; bases outside the gene matches: 5. The CDR3 sequence: CASRPGQHNYGYTF. In DNA, the CDR3 is TGTGCCAGCAGACCGGGACAGCATAACTATGGCTACACCTTC.

This clone was observed a single time. The chain links TRBV11-2 to TRBJ1-2, with a weak D call TRBD1 (6 bases). CDR1 is SGHAT, CDR2 FQNNGV, per germline. The CDR3 has 15 amino acids. Trimming pared 5 bases from V and 6 bases from J, leaving 19 bases between. The DNA of the CDR3 is TGTGCCAGCAGCCTAACTCCGACAGGACCCCATGGCTACACCTTC. It encodes CASSLTPTGPHGYTF.